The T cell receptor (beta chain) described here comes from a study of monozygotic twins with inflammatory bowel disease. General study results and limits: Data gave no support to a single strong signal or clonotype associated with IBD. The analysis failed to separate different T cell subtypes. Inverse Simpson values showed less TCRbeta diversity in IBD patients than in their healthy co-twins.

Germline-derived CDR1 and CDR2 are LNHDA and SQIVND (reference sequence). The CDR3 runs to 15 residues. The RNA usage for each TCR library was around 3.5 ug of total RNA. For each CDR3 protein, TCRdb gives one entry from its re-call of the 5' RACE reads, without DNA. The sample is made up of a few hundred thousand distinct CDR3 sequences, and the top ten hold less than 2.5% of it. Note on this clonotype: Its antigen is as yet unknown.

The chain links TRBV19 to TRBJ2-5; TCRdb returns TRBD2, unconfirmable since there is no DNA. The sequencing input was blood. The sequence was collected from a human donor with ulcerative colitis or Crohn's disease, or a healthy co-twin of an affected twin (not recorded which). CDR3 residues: CASSPSRTSGETQYF. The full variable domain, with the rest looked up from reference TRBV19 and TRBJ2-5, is DGGITQSPKYLFRKEGQNVTLSCEQNLNHDAMYWYRQDPGQGLRLIYYSQIVNDFQKGDIAEGYSVSREKKESFPLTVTSAQKNPTAFYLCASSPSRTSGETQYFGPGTRLLVL.